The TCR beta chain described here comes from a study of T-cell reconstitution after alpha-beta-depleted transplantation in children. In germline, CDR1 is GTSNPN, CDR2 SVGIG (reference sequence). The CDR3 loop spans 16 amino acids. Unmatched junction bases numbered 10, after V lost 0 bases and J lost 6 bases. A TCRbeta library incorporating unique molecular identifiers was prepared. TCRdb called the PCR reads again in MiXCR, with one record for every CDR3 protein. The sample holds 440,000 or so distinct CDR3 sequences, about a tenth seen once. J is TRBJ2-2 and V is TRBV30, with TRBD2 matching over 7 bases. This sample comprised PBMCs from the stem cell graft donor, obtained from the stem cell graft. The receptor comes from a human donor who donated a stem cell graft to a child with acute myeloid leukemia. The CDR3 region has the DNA TGTGCCTGGAGTGTTGGGGGGGTGAGGCCAGCCGGGGAGCTGTTTTTT. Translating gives CAWSVGGVRPAGELFF.